This entry lists 29 T cell receptor beta chains sequenced from one sample in a study of a mutant IDH1 vaccine in newly diagnosed glioma. The assay was immunoSEQ multiplex PCR, and TCRdb's table has in-frame clones only and misses some. Of 50,000 to 60,000 clones in the sample, about four fifths are singletons; the top ten hold 5% to 8%. Time point here: week 23, last vaccination. It was 300 ug of mutant IDH1 20-mer peptide that made up each vaccine dose, given with topical imiquimod. For these receptors, no antigen is known. The sequencing here drew on PBMCs, taken from a glioma patient whose treatment included an IDH1 peptide vaccine. The receptors were sampled from a man aged 40-55 years with glioma.

This clone was recorded only once. The chain links TRBV10-3 to TRBJ1-2; no clear D gene. V shed 6 bases and J shed 6 bases, with 11 bases lying between them. The germline gives CDR1 ENHRY, CDR2 SYGVKD. CDR3 length: 12 amino acids. CDR3 amino acids: CAISRPSDGYTF. The CDR3 nucleotides are TGTGCCATCAGCAGGCCATCGGATGGCTACACCTTC.

The chain recombines TRBV27 with TRBJ2-6, with no clear D. The CDR3 spans 18 residues. V was shortened by 1 base and J by 0 bases, with 13 bases between the two germline ends. Germline V lookup: CDR1 MNHEY, CDR2 SMNVEV (reference sequence). CDR3 bases: TGTGCCAGCAGTTTATTTTCAGGATCTAGCTCTGGGGCCAACGTCCTGACTTTC. Translating it yields CASSLFSGSSSGANVLTF. The complete variable domain, with remaining parts taken from reference TRBV27 and TRBJ2-6, reads EAQVTQNPRYLITVTGKKLTVTCSQNMNHEYMSWYRQDPGLGLRQIYYSMNVEVTDKGDVPEGYKVSRKEKRNFPLILESPSPNQTSLYFCASSLFSGSSSGANVLTFGAGSRLTVL.

V is TRBV19 and J is TRBJ2-1; perhaps TRBD2 as D (6 bases). The CDR3 runs 14 residues. Germline CDR1 LNHDA, CDR2 SQIVND (reference sequence). V lost 1 base to trimming and J lost 10 bases, with 14 bases between them. CDR3 DNA sequence: TGTGCCAGTAGTATAGGTCGTGCGGGGTTCGAGCAGTTCTTC. The encoded protein is CASSIGRAGFEQFF.

The chain employs TRBV27 and TRBJ2-3; D remains ambiguous. The CDR3 length is 13 residues. CDR1 is MNHEY, CDR2 SMNVEV, per germline (reference sequence). The V and J ends lost 4 bases and 2 bases respectively, with 7 bases between them. CDR3 coding DNA: TGTGCCAGCAGTTCTATAGCCACAGATACGCAGTATTTT. Amino acid sequence: CASSSIATDTQYF.

This chain connects TRBV27 to TRBJ1-3; tentative D call: TRBD1 (6 bases). The V gene lost 6 bases and the J gene lost 0 bases, with 15 bases spanning the gap. The CDR3 length is 16 residues. The germline CDR1 and CDR2 sequences are MNHEY and SMNVEV (reference sequence). The CDR3 here is CASSSTGKASGNTIYF. DNA for the CDR3: TGTGCCAGCAGCTCCACAGGGAAAGCCTCTGGAAACACCATATATTTT.

The gene calls are TRBV7-9 and TRBJ2-2; D call uncertain. The CDR3 length is 15 residues. Per the germline V gene, CDR1 is SEHNR and CDR2 is FQNEAQ (reference sequence). V dropped 1 base and J dropped 0 bases, with 6 bases sitting between them. CDR3 protein: CASSLGRTNTGELFF. DNA for the CDR3: TGTGCCAGCAGCTTAGGCCGGACGAACACCGGGGAGCTGTTTTTT.

DNA of the CDR3: TGTGCCAGCAGCGGACGGACAGGGGGAGGCACAGATACGCAGTATTTT. Translated, it gives CASSGRTGGGTDTQYF. This sequence joins TRBV9 and TRBJ2-3; 10 positions agree with TRBD1. The germline V gene has CDR1 SGDLS and CDR2 YYNGEE. This CDR3 contains 16 residues. Trimming at V came to 3 bases and at J to 1 base, leaving 5 bases not matched to a gene.

In its sample, this clone was seen once. The gene calls are TRBV18 and TRBJ2-1; D unresolved. CDR1 and CDR2 from the germline V gene are KGHSH and LQKENI. The CDR3 is 15 amino acids. V shed 3 bases and J shed 0 bases, with 9 bases lying between them. This chain's CDR3 is CASSPSGFSYNEQFF. The DNA for the CDR3 is TGTGCCAGCTCACCTTCCGGATTCTCCTACAATGAGCAGTTCTTC.

CDR3 residues: CASGLSPHTSYEQYF. CDR3 sequence (DNA): TGTGCCAGCGGATTATCTCCTCATACCTCCTACGAGCAGTACTTC. This sequence joins TRBV27 and TRBJ2-7; D is unresolved. This CDR3 contains 15 residues. Germline loops: CDR1 MNHEY, CDR2 SMNVEV (reference sequence). Trimming pared 8 bases from V and 0 bases from J, leaving 17 bases between.

The rearrangement joins TRBV13 to TRBJ2-7; 10 nucleotides align to TRBD2. CDR3 length equals 14 residues. J gave up 3 bases and V 5 bases, and 4 bases lay outside the gene matches. Germline CDR1 is PRHDT and CDR2 is FYEKMQ (reference sequence). The CDR3 region is CASSLRLAGYEQYF. In DNA, the CDR3 is TGTGCCAGCAGCCTAAGACTAGCGGGCTACGAGCAGTACTTC.

V usage is TRBV30 and J usage is TRBJ1-5, with TRBD1 matching 9 bases. This CDR3 comprises 15 residues. Germline CDR1 and CDR2: GTSNPN and SVGIG (reference sequence). Unmatched junction bases numbered 7, after V lost 2 bases and J lost 5 bases. This CDR3 reads CAWSKDRGFDQPQHF. The CDR3 DNA reads as TGTGCCTGGAGTAAGGACAGGGGATTCGATCAGCCCCAGCATTTT.

This chain connects TRBV5-6 to TRBJ2-7, with TRBD1 matching 9 bases. Germline CDR1 and CDR2: SGHDT and YYEEEE. V trimming: 3 bases; J trimming: 5 bases; junction bases outside the gene matches: 6. The CDR3 has 14 amino acids. CDR3 DNA: TGTGCCAGCAGCTACGGGACAGGGTACGACGAGCAGTACTTC. Its translation: CASSYGTGYDEQYF.

The chain joins TRBV5-1 to TRBJ2-2, with 9 nucleotides matching TRBD1. Trimming cost V 6 bases and J 6 bases; bases outside gene matches: 9. Germline V lookup: CDR1 SGHRS, CDR2 YFSETQ. CDR3 length equals 15 residues. The CDR3 sequence: CASIGGQGKSGELFF. As DNA, the CDR3 is TGCGCCAGCATCGGGGGACAGGGAAAATCCGGGGAGCTGTTTTTT.

The genes are TRBV5-4 and TRBJ2-2; D is perhaps TRBD1 (6 bases). V shed 2 bases and J shed 6 bases, with 17 bases lying between them. This CDR3 is built from 16 residues. Germline assignment: CDR1 SGHNT and CDR2 YYREEE (reference sequence). CDR3 in DNA: TGTGCCAGCAGCTTAGCCTACAGGGATTTGTCCGGGGAGCTGTTTTTT. Its translation: CASSLAYRDLSGELFF.

This chain uses TRBV29-1 with TRBJ1-1; a weak D match, TRBD1 (5 bases). Germline CDR1 reads SQVTM; CDR2 reads ANQGSEA. This CDR3 region has 12 residues. The ends were cut back, 6 bases at V and 4 bases at J, with 12 bases in the middle. The CDR3 sequence is CSVQGSGTEAFF. DNA for the CDR3: TGCAGCGTCCAGGGTAGCGGCACTGAAGCTTTCTTT.

This clone was seen a single time. The V and J genes are TRBV27 and TRBJ2-7; unclear D gene. Germline V CDR1 and CDR2: MNHEY, SMNVEV (reference sequence). CDR3 length equals 14 residues. The V end was cut by 4 bases, the J end by 5 bases, with 15 bases between. CDR3 sequence reads: CASSSDRGRDEQYF. CDR3 bases: TGTGCCAGCAGTTCGGACCGAGGCCGGGACGAGCAGTACTTC.

Judged by abundance, this clone is medium-sized. V is TRBV19 and J is TRBJ2-1; no clear D gene. V lost 1 base and J 5 bases, leaving 12 bases between the germline ends. The CDR3 has 15 amino acids. The germline gives CDR1 LNHDA, CDR2 SQIVND (reference sequence). The CDR3 DNA sequence: TGTGCCAGTAGTATAGGACCGCTTGAGCACAATGAGCAGTTCTTC. Protein product: CASSIGPLEHNEQFF.

This clone occurred a few times. This rearrangement joins TRBV30 to TRBJ1-5; D is perhaps TRBD1 (6 bases). Germline values: CDR1 GTSNPN, CDR2 SVGIG (reference sequence). CDR3 length equals 12 residues. Trimming removed 6 bases from V and 2 bases from J, with 8 bases in between. The CDR3 loop reads CACRQGNQPQHF. In DNA form, the CDR3 reads TGTGCCTGCCGACAGGGCAATCAGCCCCAGCATTTT.

The chain recombines TRBV6-1 with TRBJ1-2; D uncertain. This CDR3 is 13 amino acids long. V was trimmed by 3 bases and J by 2 bases, leaving 7 bases between them. Germline CDR1 reads MNHNS; CDR2 reads SASEGT. The CDR3 here is CASSDPRNYGYTF. In DNA form, the CDR3 reads TGTGCCAGCAGTGATCCCAGAAACTATGGCTACACCTTC.

To note about this clone: Its ends do not fully match the called genes, so a read error is possible. The chain recombines TRBV7-9 with TRBJ2-7; TRBD1 matches 7 bases. This CDR3 region has 15 residues. Germline V gene lookup returns CDR1 SEHNR and CDR2 FQNEAQ (reference sequence). The CDR3 loop is CASRPAGTEFQGMNF. The CDR3 DNA reads as TGTGCCAGCAGGCCAGCCGGGACAGAGTTCCAAGGGATGAACTTC.

V gene TRBV25-1 combines with J gene TRBJ1-1; tentative D call: TRBD1 (6 bases). This CDR3 contains 14 residues. Germline CDR1 MGHDK, CDR2 SYGVNS. V was shortened by 6 bases and J by 5 bases, with 16 bases between the two germline ends. The CDR3 protein is CASRETGRRTEAFF. The DNA of the CDR3 is TGTGCCAGCAGGGAAACAGGGAGACGGACTGAAGCTTTCTTT.

The J gene is TRBJ1-5, the V gene TRBV6-1, with D possibly TRBD1 on 6 matching bases. Germline assignment: CDR1 MNHNS and CDR2 SASEGT. The CDR3 spans 14 residues. Trimming removed 3 bases from V and 10 bases from J, with 16 bases in between. The CDR3 loop is CASSDPRGSNPQHF. CDR3 DNA: TGTGCCAGCAGTGACCCCAGGGGTAGTAACCCCCAGCATTTT.

CDR3 residues: CASSQTGLGPNEKLFF. The CDR3, as DNA: TGTGCCAGCAGCCAAACAGGGCTGGGGCCAAATGAAAAACTGTTTTTT. The rearrangement joins TRBV7-9 to TRBJ1-4, with D tentatively TRBD1 (6 bases). The CDR3 spans 16 residues. V was clipped by 5 bases and J by 5 bases, with 18 bases between them. CDR1 and CDR2 (germline): SEHNR, FQNEAQ (reference sequence).

The chain employs TRBV19 and TRBJ1-6; the D is unclear. CDR1 is LNHDA, CDR2 SQIVND, per germline (reference sequence). The V and J ends lost 3 bases and 10 bases respectively, with 22 bases between them. This CDR3 comprises 17 residues. The CDR3 DNA sequence: TGTGCCAGTAGTATTCGTCGGTCGGGTGGTGGGAGATCACCCCTCCACTTT. The encoded protein is CASSIRRSGGGRSPLHF.

The chain is built from TRBV5-6 and TRBJ2-4; D is tentatively TRBD1 or TRBD2 (6 bases each). Looked up from germline, CDR1 is SGHDT and CDR2 is YYEEEE. This CDR3 comprises 17 residues. V shed 0 bases and J shed 2 bases, with 15 bases lying between them. The DNA for the CDR3 is TGTGCCAGCAGCTTGGAGGGGGGCCCGTGGACCAAAAACATTCAGTACTTC. Translated, it gives CASSLEGGPWTKNIQYF.

The rearrangement links TRBV7-2 to TRBJ2-5; 9 bases fit TRBD1. This CDR3 is built from 15 residues. The V segment lost 1 base and the J segment 4 bases; nucleotides outside the gene matches: 4. In germline, CDR1 is SGHTA, CDR2 FQGNSA. The CDR3 DNA sequence: TGTGCCAGCAGCTTAGTCTTGGACAGGGGAGAGACCCAGTACTTC. Its translation: CASSLVLDRGETQYF.

The V and J genes are TRBV5-1 and TRBJ2-7; 11 bases agree with TRBD1. There are 14 residues in the CDR3. Trimming cost V 4 bases and J 5 bases; bases outside gene matches: 5. The germline V gene has CDR1 SGHRS and CDR2 YFSETQ. CDR3 nucleotides: TGCGCCAGCAGCCTGGGACAGGGGGTCGACGAGCAGTACTTC. Its protein product is CASSLGQGVDEQYF.

The chain recombines TRBV6-5 with TRBJ1-1; D is uncertain. Trimming pared 2 bases from V and 0 bases from J, leaving 4 bases between. Germline V gene data show CDR1 as MNHEY and CDR2 as SVGAGI. The CDR3 extends over 13 amino acids. The CDR3 loop is CASSYRVNTEAFF. Here the CDR3 DNA reads TGTGCCAGCAGTTACCGAGTGAACACTGAAGCTTTCTTT.

This chain links TRBV10-3 with TRBJ1-2; tentative D call: TRBD1 (5 bases). Trimming removed 3 bases at V and 3 bases at J, with 14 bases between. Germline loops: CDR1 ENHRY, CDR2 SYGVKD. CDR3 length: 15 amino acids. The CDR3 loop reads CAISDRTQGDYGYTF. The CDR3 coding sequence is TGTGCCATCAGTGACCGGACCCAGGGTGACTATGGCTACACCTTC.